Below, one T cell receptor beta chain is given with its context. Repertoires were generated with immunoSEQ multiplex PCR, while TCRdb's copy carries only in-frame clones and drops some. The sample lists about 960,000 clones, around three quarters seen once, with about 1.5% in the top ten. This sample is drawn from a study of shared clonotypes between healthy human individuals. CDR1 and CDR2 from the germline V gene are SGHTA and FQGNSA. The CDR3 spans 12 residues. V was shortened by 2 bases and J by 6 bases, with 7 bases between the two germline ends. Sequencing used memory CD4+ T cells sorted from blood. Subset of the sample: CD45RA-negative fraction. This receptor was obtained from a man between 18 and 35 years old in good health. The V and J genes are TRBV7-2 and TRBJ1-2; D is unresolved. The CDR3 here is CASSLLANGYTF. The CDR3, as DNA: TGTGCCAGCAGCTTATTAGCAAATGGCTACACCTTC.